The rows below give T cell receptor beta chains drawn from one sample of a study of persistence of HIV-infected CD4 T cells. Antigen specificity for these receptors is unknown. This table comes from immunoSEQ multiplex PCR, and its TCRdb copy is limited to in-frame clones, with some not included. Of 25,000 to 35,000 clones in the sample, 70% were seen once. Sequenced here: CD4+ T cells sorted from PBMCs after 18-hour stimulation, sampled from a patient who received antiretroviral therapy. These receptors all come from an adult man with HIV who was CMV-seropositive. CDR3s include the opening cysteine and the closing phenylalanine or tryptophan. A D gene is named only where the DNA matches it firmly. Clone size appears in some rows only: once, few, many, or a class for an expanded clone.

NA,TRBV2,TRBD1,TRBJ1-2,CASVQGGDGYTF,TGTGCCAGCGTCCAGGGGGGGGATGGCTACACCTTC
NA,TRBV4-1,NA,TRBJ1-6,CASSRSGGVGNSPLHF,TGCGCCAGCAGCCGTTCGGGGGGAGTAGGAAATTCACCCCTCCACTTT
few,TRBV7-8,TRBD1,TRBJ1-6,CASSARDRGNSPLHF,TGTGCCAGCAGCGCGAGGGACAGGGGGAATTCACCCCTCCACTTT
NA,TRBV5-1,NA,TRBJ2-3,CASSANPGRVADTQYF,TGCGCCAGCAGCGCCAACCCGGGTCGGGTCGCAGATACGCAGTATTTT
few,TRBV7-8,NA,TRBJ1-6,CASSFSTGGGYRNSPLHF,TGTGCCAGCAGCTTTTCGACAGGCGGCGGGTATCGTAATTCACCCCTCCACTTT
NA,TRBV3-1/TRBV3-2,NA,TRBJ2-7,CASSQETRREQYF,TGTGCCAGCAGCCAAGAAACTCGAAGGGAGCAGTACTTC
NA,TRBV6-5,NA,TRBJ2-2,CASRGSGDTGELFF,TGTGCCAGCAGGGGGAGTGGGGACACCGGGGAGCTGTTTTTT
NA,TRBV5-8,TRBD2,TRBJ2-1,CASSPLGGVVGYNEQFF,TGTGCCAGCAGCCCGCTCGGGGGGGTAGTAGGGTACAATGAGCAGTTCTTC
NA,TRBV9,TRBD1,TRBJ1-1,CASSAPYGGTGGVTYTEAFF,TGTGCCAGCAGCGCCCCGTATGGAGGAACAGGGGGAGTCACCTACACTGAAGCTTTCTTT
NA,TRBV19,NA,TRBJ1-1,CASSLGQNTEAFF,TGTGCCAGTAGTCTGGGACAAAACACTGAAGCTTTCTTT
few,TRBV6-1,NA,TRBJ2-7,CASSEQARGSGYF,TGTGCCAGCAGTGAACAGGCTAGAGGTTCAGGTTACTTC
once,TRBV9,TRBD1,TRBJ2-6,CASSPAPGTGSGANVLTF,TGTGCCAGCAGCCCCGCTCCCGGGACAGGGTCCGGGGCCAACGTCCTGACTTTC
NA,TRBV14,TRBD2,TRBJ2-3,CASSPTRGGAAADTQYF,TGTGCCAGCAGCCCCACCCGCGGGGGGGCCGCTGCAGATACGCAGTATTTT
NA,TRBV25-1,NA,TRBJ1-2,CASSESWGRRGYTF,TGTGCCAGCAGTGAATCTTGGGGGAGGAGGGGCTACACCTTC
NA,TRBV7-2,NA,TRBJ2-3,CASSLVLADTQYF,TGTGCCAGCAGCTTAGTTCTTGCAGATACGCAGTATTTT
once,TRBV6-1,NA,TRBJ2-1,CASSEGPGNGYNEQFF,TGTGCCAGCAGTGAAGGTCCAGGCAACGGATACAATGAGCAGTTCTTC
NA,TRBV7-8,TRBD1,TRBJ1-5,CASSLMGQGSGQPQHF,TGTGCCAGCAGCTTAATGGGACAGGGAAGCGGTCAGCCCCAGCATTTT
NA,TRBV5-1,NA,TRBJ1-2,CASSLAEANYGYTF,TGCGCCAGCAGCTTGGCGGAGGCTAACTATGGCTACACCTTC
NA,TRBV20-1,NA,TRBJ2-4,CSASLDRTLAKNIQYF,TGCAGTGCTAGTCTCGACAGGACTCTAGCCAAAAACATTCAGTACTTC
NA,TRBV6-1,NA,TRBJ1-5,CASSEARAPNQPQHF,TGTGCCAGCAGTGAAGCCCGGGCTCCCAATCAGCCCCAGCATTTT
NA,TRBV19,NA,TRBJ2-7,CASSLRQATYEQYF,TGTGCCAGTAGTCTTCGACAGGCTACCTACGAGCAGTACTTC
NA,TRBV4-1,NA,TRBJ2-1,CASSQDRAHNEQFF,TGCGCCAGCAGCCAAGATCGGGCCCACAATGAGCAGTTCTTC
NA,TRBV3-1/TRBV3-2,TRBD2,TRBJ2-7,CASSDALAGGRYEQYF,TGTGCCAGCAGTGACGCCTTAGCGGGGGGGCGATACGAGCAGTACTTC
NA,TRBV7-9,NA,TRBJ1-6,CASSFRGENSPLHF,TGTGCCAGCAGCTTCCGGGGTGAAAATTCACCCCTCCACTTT
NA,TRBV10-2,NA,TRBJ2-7,CASSDPPSYEQYF,TGCGCCAGCAGTGATCCCCCATCGTACGAGCAGTACTTC
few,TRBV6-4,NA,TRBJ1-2,CASSDRNYGYTF,TGTGCCAGCAGTGACAGGAACTATGGCTACACCTTC
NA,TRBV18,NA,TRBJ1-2,CASSPPGVGDYGYTF,TGTGCCAGCTCACCACCCGGGGTAGGCGACTATGGCTACACCTTC
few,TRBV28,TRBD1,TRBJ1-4,CATQFGGGLLNEKLFF,TGTGCCACCCAATTTGGAGGGGGCCTACTTAATGAAAAACTGTTTTTT
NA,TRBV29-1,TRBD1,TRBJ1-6,CSVKQGASSPLHF,TGCAGCGTTAAACAGGGGGCAAGTTCACCCCTCCACTTT
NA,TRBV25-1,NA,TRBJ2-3,CASGPQGNTQYF,TGTGCCAGCGGCCCACAGGGTAATACGCAGTATTTT
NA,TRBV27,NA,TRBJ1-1,CASRGNLGQSGTEAFF,TGTGCCAGCAGGGGTAACCTTGGACAGTCGGGCACTGAAGCTTTCTTT
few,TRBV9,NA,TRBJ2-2,CASSVAPQGQGGELFF,TGTGCCAGCAGCGTAGCACCCCAGGGGCAGGGGGGGGAGCTGTTTTTT
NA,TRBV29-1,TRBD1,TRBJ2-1,CSVGPRTGGEQFF,TGCAGCGTTGGACCTCGGACAGGTGGTGAGCAGTTCTTC
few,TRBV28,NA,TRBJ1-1,CASRTVSRGGTTEAFF,TGTGCCAGCAGGACGGTATCAAGGGGGGGGACCACTGAAGCTTTCTTT
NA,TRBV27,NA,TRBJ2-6,CASIPAWGAGANVLTF,TGTGCCAGCATTCCTGCTTGGGGTGCTGGGGCCAACGTCCTGACTTTC
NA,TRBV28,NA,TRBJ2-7,CASSLWGGSDYEQYF,TGTGCCAGCAGTTTATGGGGCGGATCCGATTACGAGCAGTACTTC
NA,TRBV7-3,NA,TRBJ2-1,CASSFGGRVDNEQFF,TGTGCCAGCAGCTTCGGTGGCAGGGTAGACAATGAGCAGTTCTTC
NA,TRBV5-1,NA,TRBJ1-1,CASMGLNTEAFF,TGCGCCAGCATGGGTCTGAACACTGAAGCTTTCTTT
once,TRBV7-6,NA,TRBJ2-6,CASSLAGGLGANVLTF,TGTGCCAGCAGCTTAGCGGGGGGGCTCGGGGCCAACGTCCTGACTTTC
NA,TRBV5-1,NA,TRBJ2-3,CASSLLVQAGASTDTQYF,TGCGCCAGCAGCTTGCTGGTCCAAGCGGGTGCTAGCACAGATACGCAGTATTTT
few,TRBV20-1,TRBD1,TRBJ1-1,CSASGDRGPEAFF,TGCAGTGCTAGTGGGGACAGGGGACCTGAAGCTTTCTTT
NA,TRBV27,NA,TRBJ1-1,CASSLRGMGNTEAFF,TGTGCCAGCAGTTTACGCGGGATGGGGAACACTGAAGCTTTCTTT
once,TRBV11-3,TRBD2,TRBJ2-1,CASSLGRGGANEQFF,TGTGCCAGCAGCTTAGGACGCGGGGGGGCCAATGAGCAGTTCTTC
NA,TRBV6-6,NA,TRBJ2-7,CASIKDPRRDEQYF,TGTGCCAGCATCAAGGACCCAAGGCGGGACGAGCAGTACTTC
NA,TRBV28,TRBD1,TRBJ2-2,CASSRTGVRGRTGELFF,TGTGCCAGCAGCCGCACCGGTGTTAGGGGGCGGACCGGGGAGCTGTTTTTT
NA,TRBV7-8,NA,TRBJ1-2,CASSLERNYGYTF,TGTGCCAGCAGCTTAGAACGTAACTATGGCTACACCTTC
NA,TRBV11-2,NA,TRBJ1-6,CASSSSSGAGDNSPLHF,TGTGCCAGCAGCTCATCAAGCGGGGCAGGAGATAATTCACCCCTCCACTTT
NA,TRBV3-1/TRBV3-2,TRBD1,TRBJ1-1,CASSPPGRGTAEAFF,TGTGCCAGCAGCCCACCCGGGAGGGGGACAGCTGAAGCTTTCTTT
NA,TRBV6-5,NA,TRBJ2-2,CASSYRRRNTGELFF,TGTGCCAGCAGTTACCGACGGAGGAACACCGGGGAGCTGTTTTTT
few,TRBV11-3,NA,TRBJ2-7,CASSLRANEQYF,TGTGCCAGCAGCTTACGGGCGAACGAGCAGTACTTC
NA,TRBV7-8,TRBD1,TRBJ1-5,CASSDRGLSNQPQHF,TGTGCCAGCAGCGACAGGGGCCTCAGCAATCAGCCCCAGCATTTT